This T cell receptor (beta chain) is from a study of radiotherapy plus CTLA-4 blockade in lung cancer. Overall study: With about a third of patients having disease control, objective responses were seen in 15% to 20%. Regarding the study as a whole: Once radiotherapy plus ipilimumab had been given, TCR clones derived from tumor expanded in blood. Alongside interferon-beta, early blood T cell clone dynamics were reportedly the best predictor of response.

Only in-frame clones appear in the TCRdb table, and some are missing; sequencing was by immunoSEQ multiplex PCR. This table has around 120,000 clones, about 83% appearing once. Notes on this clone: The antigen is undetermined.

Germline V gene sequence: CDR1 GTSNPN, CDR2 SVGIG (reference sequence). The CDR3 runs to 14 residues. Trimming removed 2 bases from V and 6 bases from J, with 13 bases in between. The study treated chemo-refractory metastatic non-small-cell lung cancer patients with focal radiation plus ipilimumab CTLA-4 blockade. This receptor was identified in a human donor with non-small cell lung cancer who had a partial response to radiotherapy plus ipilimumab. This specimen was peripheral blood, taken from a patient treated with radiotherapy plus ipilimumab. The chain recombines TRBV30 with TRBJ1-4, with unresolved D. The CDR3 region is CAWSRGLRDEKLFF. Written as DNA, the CDR3 is TGTGCCTGGAGTAGAGGGCTTAGGGATGAAAAACTGTTTTTT. Full variable domain (rest looked up from reference TRBV30 and TRBJ1-4): SQTIHQWPATLVQPVGSPLSLECTVEGTSNPNLYWYRQAAGRGLQLLFYSVGIGQISSEVPQNLSASRPQDRQFILSSKKLLLSDSGFYLCAWSRGLRDEKLFFGSGTQLSVL.